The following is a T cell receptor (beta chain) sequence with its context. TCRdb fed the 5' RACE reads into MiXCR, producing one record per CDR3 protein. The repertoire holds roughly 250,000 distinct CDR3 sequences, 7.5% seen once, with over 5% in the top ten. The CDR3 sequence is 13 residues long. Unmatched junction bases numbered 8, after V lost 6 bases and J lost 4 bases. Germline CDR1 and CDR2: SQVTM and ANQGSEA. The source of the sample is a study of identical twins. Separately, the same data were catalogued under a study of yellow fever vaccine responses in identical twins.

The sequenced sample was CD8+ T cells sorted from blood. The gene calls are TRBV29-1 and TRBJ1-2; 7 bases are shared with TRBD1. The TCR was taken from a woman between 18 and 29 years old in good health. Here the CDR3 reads CSVDLGQFYGYTF. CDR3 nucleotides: TGCAGCGTCGACTTGGGACAGTTCTATGGCTACACCTTC. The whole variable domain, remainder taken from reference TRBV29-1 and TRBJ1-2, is SAVISQKPSRDICQRGTSLTIQCQVDSQVTMMFWYRQQPGQSLTLIATANQGSEATYESGFVIDKFPISRPNLTFSTLTVSNMSPEDSSIYLCSVDLGQFYGYTFGSGTRLTVV.